This passage covers 20 T cell receptor beta chains from one sample sequenced in a study of immune heterogeneity within non-small cell lung tumors. Template input was genomic DNA from bulk tumor (around 640 ng per sample). Multiple biopsies spaced far apart were taken from each primary tumor during surgery. Surgery that was curative in intent was performed on patients with untreated, newly diagnosed non-small cell lung cancer. Multiplex PCR employing 32 V and 13 J primers generated amplicons of the TCR beta CDR3. TCRdb fed the multiplex PCR reads into MiXCR, producing one record per CDR3 protein. The sample shows tens of thousands of distinct CDR3 sequences, about 26% of them seen only once. Material: lung tumor tissue. The source of these receptors is a man in his forties or fifties with non-small cell lung cancer.

This clonotype occurred a few times. The chain is built from TRBV29-1 and TRBJ1-2, with D maybe TRBD1 (6 bases). Trimming shortened V by 6 bases and J by 4 bases, and 21 bases separated the two germline ends. Germline V lookup: CDR1 SQVTM, CDR2 ANQGSEA. CDR3 size: 15 residues. The CDR3 loop is CSVILGGAATYGYTF. The CDR3 nucleotides read TGCAGCGTGATCTTGGGGGGGGCAGCTACCTATGGCTACACCTTC.

This clonotype has only a few counts. The chain carries TRBV24-1 and TRBJ2-3; possible D gene TRBD1, 6 bases. The length of the CDR3 is 19 residues. V was pared by 1 base and J by 2 bases, with 21 bases between. The V gene's germline CDR1 is KGHDR and CDR2 SFDVKD. The CDR3 spells CATSDLGGFQGKVTDTQYF. The CDR3 bases are TGTGCCACCAGTGATTTAGGCGGCTTTCAGGGGAAGGTCACAGATACGCAGTATTTT.

By share, this clonotype ranks as medium-sized. CDR3 in DNA: TGTGCCAGCACGGGACAGGGAATCTATGGCTACACCTTC. This gives the protein CASTGQGIYGYTF. The chain recombines TRBV12-3 or TRBV12-4 with TRBJ1-2, with TRBD1 matching over 9 bases. The CDR3 spans 13 residues. Losses at the gene ends were 7 bases for V and 4 bases for J; bases not matched to a gene: 4.

The chain is built from TRBV29-1 and TRBJ2-2; 8 nucleotides match TRBD1. Germline CDR1 and CDR2: SQVTM and ANQGSEA. CDR3 length equals 13 residues. In DNA, the CDR3 is TGCAGAGCGGACAGGGCGAACACCGGGGAGCTGTTTTTT. It yields the protein CRADRANTGELFF.

A word on this clonotype: This clone may be a read error of a much larger clone one base away. The rearrangement joins TRBV12-3 or TRBV12-4 to TRBJ2-2; the D is unclear. The CDR3 consists of 14 residues. Trimming pared 2 bases from V and 3 bases from J, leaving 7 bases between. The CDR3 loop is CASSLSRYTGELFF. The CDR3, as DNA: TGTGCCAGCAGTTTATCCCGATACACCGGGGAGCTGTTTTTT.

At least ten counts were recorded for this clonotype. The V gene is TRBV20-1, the J gene TRBJ1-2; D perhaps matches TRBD1 (5 bases). The length of the CDR3 is 13 residues. Germline V CDR1 and CDR2: DFQATT, SNEGSKA (reference sequence). Trimming took off 2 bases at V and 4 bases at J, with 11 bases between the two ends. CDR3 sequence reads: CSARSTDSYGYTF. The CDR3 nucleotides read TGCAGTGCTAGATCGACAGATTCCTATGGCTACACCTTC.

With respect to this clonotype: A single base separates this from a much larger clone, so it may be a read error. The genes are TRBV6-2 or TRBV6-3 and TRBJ2-7; 8 bases fit TRBD1. V was clipped by 11 bases and J by 7 bases; unmatched bases: 10. The germline CDR1 and CDR2 sequences are MNHEY and SVGEGT. This CDR3 region has 12 residues. The DNA of the CDR3 is TGTGCCGGCACCTACGACAGGGGTGAGCAGTACTTC. It yields the protein CAGTYDRGEQYF.

Ten or more counts support this clonotype. The CDR3 nucleotides read TGTGCCAGTAGTCAGTCGGGCCTATCCTATGGCTACACCTTC. As protein: CASSQSGLSYGYTF. V usage is TRBV19 and J usage is TRBJ1-2; D ambiguous. The V end lost 5 bases, the J end lost 4 bases, and 14 bases lay between the germline ends. Germline values: CDR1 LNHDA, CDR2 SQIVND (reference sequence). The CDR3 is made up of 14 amino acids.

The V call is TRBV27, the J call TRBJ1-1, with a weak D call TRBD1 (5 bases). Trimming cost V 7 bases and J 4 bases, with 19 bases left between them. Looked up from germline, CDR1 is MNHEY and CDR2 is SMNVEV (reference sequence). The CDR3 runs to 15 residues. CDR3 loop: CASTPAGMVGTEAFF. The CDR3 DNA is TGTGCCAGCACCCCGGCAGGGATGGTGGGCACTGAAGCTTTCTTT.

This sequence joins TRBV5-6 and TRBJ2-7; TRBD1 agrees at 7 bases. Germline loops: CDR1 SGHDT, CDR2 YYEEEE. This CDR3 contains 15 residues. Unmatched junction bases numbered 7, after V lost 4 bases and J lost 0 bases. CDR3 region: CASSGGQSSSYEQYF. CDR3 bases: TGTGCCAGCAGCGGGGGACAGTCGAGCTCCTACGAGCAGTACTTC.

On this clonotype itself: A read error may explain this, as a much larger clone is one base away. The chain links TRBV12-3 or TRBV12-4 to TRBJ1-2; D is unclear. This CDR3 has 13 amino acids. In nucleotides, the CDR3 is TGTGTCAGCAGTCTCGGGGAGGCGGGGGGCTACACCTTC. Protein: CVSSLGEAGGYTF.

This clonotype came up many times. This rearrangement joins TRBV10-3 to TRBJ2-1; TRBD2 matches at 7 bases. This CDR3 comprises 15 residues. Germline V gene lookup returns CDR1 ENHRY and CDR2 SYGVKD. J lost 4 bases, V lost 6 bases, and 9 bases had no gene match. In DNA form, the CDR3 reads TGTGCCATCAGACGGGGCGGGAGCCCGTACAATGAGCAGTTCTTC. It codes for CAIRRGGSPYNEQFF.

This clonotype has ten or more counts. The gene calls are TRBV5-1 and TRBJ2-7; possible D gene TRBD2, 6 bases. CDR1 SGHRS and CDR2 YFSETQ come from the germline V gene. The V gene lost 2 bases and the J gene lost 0 bases, with 12 bases spanning the gap. This CDR3 comprises 15 residues. CDR3: CASSFTGESSYEQYF. The CDR3 nucleotides are TGCGCCAGCAGCTTCACGGGGGAAAGCTCCTACGAGCAGTACTTC.

In regard to this clonotype: A much larger clone differs from this one at a single base, so this may be a read error. The chain joins TRBV12-3 or TRBV12-4 to TRBJ1-2; D is possibly TRBD1 (6 bases). The V and J ends lost 4 bases and 8 bases respectively, with 11 bases between them. The length of the CDR3 is 12 residues. The CDR3 here is CASSWEGGGYTF. The CDR3 bases are TGTGCCAGCAGTTGGGAGGGGGGGGGCTACACCTTC.

As for this clonotype: Being one base from a much bigger clone, this may be a read error. In nucleotides, the CDR3 is TGTGGCATCAGTTTCGCTGGGGGTGCGACCTACGAGCAGTACTTC. This codes for CGISFAGGATYEQYF. The chain is built from TRBV10-3 and TRBJ2-7; D tentatively fits TRBD1 or TRBD2 (5 bases each). CDR3 length: 15 amino acids. Germline CDR1 and CDR2: ENHRY and SYGVKD.

A remark on this clonotype: A much larger clone lies a single base off, so this may be a read error. This chain joins TRBV10-3 and TRBJ1-5, with TRBD1 as a possible D gene (6 bases). Germline values: CDR1 ENHRY, CDR2 SYGVKD. The CDR3 is made up of 14 amino acids. The ends were cut back, 4 bases at V and 6 bases at J, with 13 bases in the middle. The DNA for the CDR3 is TGTGCCATCAGTGGGCTGGAGGGGGGTCAGCCCCAGCATTTT. Its protein is CAISGLEGGQPQHF.

In its sample, this clonotype ranks as medium-sized. This chain joins TRBV30 and TRBJ1-2; D perhaps matches TRBD1 (5 bases). Trimming took 2 bases from V and 4 from J, leaving 11 bases between them. Germline V gene sequence: CDR1 GTSNPN, CDR2 SVGIG (reference sequence). The CDR3 spans 13 residues. The CDR3, as DNA: TGTGCCTGGAGTTCCGGGACTACCTATGGCTACACCTTC. Encoded protein: CAWSSGTTYGYTF. The complete variable domain, with remaining parts taken from reference TRBV30 and TRBJ1-2, reads SQTIHQWPATLVQPVGSPLSLECTVEGTSNPNLYWYRQAAGRGLQLLFYSVGIGQISSEVPQNLSASRPQDRQFILSSKKLLLSDSGFYLCAWSSGTTYGYTFGSGTRLTVV.

This clonotype was observed at least ten times. V and J are TRBV5-8 and TRBJ2-1; weak D call: TRBD2 (5 bases). This CDR3 has 13 residues. Germline CDR1 and CDR2: SGHTS and YDEGEE. The germline V and J ends were trimmed by 0 bases and 9 bases, with 10 bases remaining between them. The CDR3 DNA is TGTGCCAGCAGCTTGGGCGGGCCCTCTGAGCAGTTCTTC. This translates into CASSLGGPSEQFF.

To note about this clonotype: Compared with germline, one end of the junction differs, possibly owing to a read error. The J gene is TRBJ1-3, the V gene TRBV4-1; D is uncertain. CDR1 MGHRA and CDR2 YSYEKL come from the germline V gene. The CDR3 contains 16 residues. Here the CDR3 DNA reads TGCGCCAGCAGCCAAGATTTGGCAGGCTCTGGAAACGCCATATATTTT. Translated, it gives CASSQDLAGSGNAIYF.

This clonotype was found many times. The V and J genes are TRBV12-3 or TRBV12-4 and TRBJ1-2; no clear D gene. The CDR3 is made up of 15 amino acids. Trimming shortened V by 2 bases and J by 4 bases, and 14 bases separated the two germline ends. The CDR3 sequence is CASSLKAIAIYGYTF. Written as DNA, the CDR3 is TGTGCCAGCAGTTTAAAGGCCATCGCTATCTATGGCTACACCTTC.